This T cell receptor (beta chain) came from a study of cytomegalovirus exposure and HLA in healthy donors. Regarding the study as a whole: Cytomegalovirus-associated status was assigned to approximately 160 TCR beta chains.

This CDR3 contains 14 residues. V lost 4 bases and J 0 bases, leaving 8 bases between the germline ends. The germline CDR1 and CDR2 sequences are SGHRS and YFSETQ. Assay used: immunoSEQ multiplex PCR; TCRdb lists only in-frame clones, some missing. Of 120,000 to 150,000 clones listed, roughly 90% are singletons. The donors were part of the validation cohort, which consisted of under 150 subjects and was separate from the first cohort of 600 to 850 subjects. Concerning this clone itself: No antigen is known for it.

The V and J genes are TRBV5-1 and TRBJ1-3; maybe TRBD1 (5 bases). Material for sequencing was PBMCs. The sequence derives from a man younger than 35 in good health and CMV-seropositive. The CDR3 DNA reads TGCGCCAGCAGCCAGGGTAACTCTGGAAACACCATATATTTT. Amino acids: CASSQGNSGNTIYF.